Reported below is one T cell receptor beta chain. There is no known antigen for this receptor. The sample holds no much larger clone one base away, and base qualities are not on file. Using the deep immunoSEQ assay, TCR CDR3 regions were amplified from genomic DNA by multiplex PCR. Extracted genomic DNA from each cell subset was distributed evenly across all wells of several immunoSEQ 96-well plates, and each plate was treated as a replicate. For sorted subsets, 150 to 250 ng of genomic DNA, equivalent to around 30,000 T cell genomes, went into each replicate PCR. The purified libraries were quantified using a Qubit 3.0 fluorometer, sized with a Bioanalyzer 2100, and then quantified again using the KAPA Library Quantification kit. Every immunoSEQ 96-well plate was sequenced on a dedicated single-read 150-cycle Illumina NextSeq 550 flow cell. Per the authors' processing: Because only junctional sequences without quality scores were contained in the immunoSEQ output, filtering matching that applied to full-length reads could not be performed. Sequences were annotated with PyIR, a Python wrapper for IgBLAST v1.9, using IMGT germline references to assign V/J genes and CDR3. Reads with weak V/J assignments (E-value above 1e-6), missing CDR3, stop codons, out-of-frame junctions, or ambiguous translated residues were removed. V3J clonotypes were defined by identical inferred V gene, J gene, and CDR3 amino acid sequence. The percentage overlap between two repertoires was calculated by dividing the number of shared unique clonotypes by the size of the smaller repertoire. RTK rarefaction, the Chao1 estimator, and Recon v2.1 estimates of unobserved clonotypes were used to assess repertoire richness. Generation probabilities were computed with OLGA for all TCRbeta clonotypes obtained by the gDNA method from several donors. Not all clones reach the TCRdb copy of this immuneACCESS table, which keeps in-frame sequences only. Checked studies attribute under half of the gap to unresolved V genes and leave the rest unexplained. V and J calls plus clone size are reproduced from that table; the DNA served to infer D and trimming. The sample has more than 2 million clones on record, approximately 94% of them singletons. About 1.1% of the sample is held by the ten biggest clonotypes.

The entry originates in a study of shared clonotypes between healthy human individuals (dated by TCRdb to about 2020). About the investigation overall: The cohort comprised a couple of women and a few men aged 18 to 49 years. For each donor, three plates each were used for CD4 naive and CD4 memory, two plates were used for CD8 naive, and one plate was used for CD8 memory. To estimate repertoire size and how much clonotypes are shared between individuals, the study performed deep sequencing of blood TCR repertoires from about five healthy adults. Different laboratories and diverse techniques were used to prepare libraries and sequence TCR repertoires, to increase sequencing depth and limit assay-specific biases. Leukapheresis yielded between about 0.85 and 9.5 billion PBMCs per donor. General findings and caveats noted by the study authors: Higher generation probabilities were observed for clonotypes shared by all four sorted-subset donors than for non-shared clonotypes. Sampling was limited to blood, and TCR repertoires in tissue likely differ from TCR repertoires in blood. Pairwise subsampling indicated that sequencing depth was expected to affect the degree of clonotype sharing among donors. Because the study included only a small number of donors, the genetic and exposure-history diversity represented was limited. Rarefaction of sorted-subset datasets indicated incomplete sequencing despite the large sequencing depth. Sharing across a few donors was observed for around 5% of naive CD4, under 4% of naive CD8, over 2% of memory CD4, and roughly 0.4% of memory CD8 clonotypes. Larger estimated clonotype richness was generally found for naive subsets than for memory subsets.

Inclusive of the bounding cysteine and phenylalanine, the CDR3 is 14 residues long. Here the CDR3 DNA is all that survives: 42 bases in frame from base 1. The germline V gene (reference sequence) specifies MNHEY as CDR1 and SMNVEV as CDR2. Unmatched junction bases come to 5, with V trimmed by 7 bases and J by 4 bases. CD8 naive samples were CD45RO-negative cells positively selected for CCR7, giving a CD45RA+CCR7+ population that excluded TemRA cells. Donors were healthy HIV-negative adults with no recently reported acute infections or vaccinations. Every donor was a Caucasian adult residing in Nashville, Tennessee, USA. Blood was obtained by leukapheresis, after which PBMCs were separated by Ficoll-Histopaque density gradient centrifugation and cryopreserved in liquid nitrogen vapor phase. Purity and quantity of every magnetically sorted T cell population were checked by analytical flow cytometry. Genomic DNA was isolated from each sorted fraction and quantified by UV absorbance on a Nanodrop 2000c.

The sequencing sample was made of naive CD8+ T cells sorted from blood. The sample's cell subset or site label is to be understood as: CD45RA+CCR7+. The V and J genes are TRBV27 and TRBJ2-3, with 10 junctional bases fitting TRBD1. The receptor was derived from a young man in good health. The CDR3 region: CASTLTGGADTQYF. The DNA reads as follows: TGTGCCAGCACTTTGACAGGGGGCGCAGATACGCAGTATTTT.